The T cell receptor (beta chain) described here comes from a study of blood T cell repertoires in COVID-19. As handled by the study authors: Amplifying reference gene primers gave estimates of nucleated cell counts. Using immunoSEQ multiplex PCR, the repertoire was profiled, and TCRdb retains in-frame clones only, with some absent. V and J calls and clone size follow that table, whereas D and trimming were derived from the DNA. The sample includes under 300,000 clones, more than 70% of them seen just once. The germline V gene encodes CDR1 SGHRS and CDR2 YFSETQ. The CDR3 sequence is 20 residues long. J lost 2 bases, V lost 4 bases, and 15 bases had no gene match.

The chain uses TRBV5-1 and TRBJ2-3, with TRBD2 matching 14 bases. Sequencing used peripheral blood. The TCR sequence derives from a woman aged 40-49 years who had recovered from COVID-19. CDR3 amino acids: CASSPLGTSGSQGFTDTQYF. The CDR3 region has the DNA TGCGCCAGCAGCCCCCTGGGGACTAGCGGGAGTCAGGGATTCACAGATACGCAGTATTTT. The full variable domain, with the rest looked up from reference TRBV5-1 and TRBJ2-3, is KAGVTQTPRYLIKTRGQQVTLSCSPISGHRSVSWYQQTPGQGLQFLFEYFSETQRNKGNFPGRFSGRQFSNSRSEMNVSTLELGDSALYLCASSPLGTSGSQGFTDTQYFGPGTRLTVL.